A single TCR beta chain is shown here with its context. These data are taken from a study of brain T cells in children with intractable seizures. Germline loops: CDR1 SQVTM, CDR2 ANQGSEA. Trimming pared 4 bases from V and 0 bases from J, leaving 16 bases between. The CDR3 is 16 residues long. This sample's time point: blood from clinic visit 5 months post-surgery; TSC patient then seizure free. Before surgery, patients took at least one anti-epileptic drug. The method was immunoSEQ multiplex PCR; TCRdb's version includes in-frame clones alone and lacks a portion of them. Among 340,000 or so clones listed, 93% were seen once.

The material was peripheral blood, obtained 4 to 6 months after surgery. This TCR was sampled from a boy less than two years old with tuberous sclerosis and intractable seizures. This chain links TRBV29-1 with TRBJ1-3; D is unresolved. CDR3 nucleotide sequence: TGCAGCGTTGCCTTTTTGAAAGGGATCTCTGGAAACACCATATATTTT. Encoded protein: CSVAFLKGISGNTIYF.